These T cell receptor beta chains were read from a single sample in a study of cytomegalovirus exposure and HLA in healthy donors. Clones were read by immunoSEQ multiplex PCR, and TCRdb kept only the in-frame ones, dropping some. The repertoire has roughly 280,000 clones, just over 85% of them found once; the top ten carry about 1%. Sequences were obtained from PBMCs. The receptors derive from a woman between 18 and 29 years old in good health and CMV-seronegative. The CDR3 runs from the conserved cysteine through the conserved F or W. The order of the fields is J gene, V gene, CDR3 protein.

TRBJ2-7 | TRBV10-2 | CASSEQRQGFGKGLYEQYF
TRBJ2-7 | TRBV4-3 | CASSYGTGGYEQYF
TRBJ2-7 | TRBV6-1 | CASSGDSGMGAQYF
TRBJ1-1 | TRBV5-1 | CASRRSVEAGTEAFF
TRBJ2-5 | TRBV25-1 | CASSERSLQETQYF
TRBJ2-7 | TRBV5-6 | CASIRISGENEQYF
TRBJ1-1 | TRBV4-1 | CASSQAELMNTEAFF
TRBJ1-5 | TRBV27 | CASSSSWGSGQPQHF
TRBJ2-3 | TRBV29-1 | CSVDTRIPTDTQYF
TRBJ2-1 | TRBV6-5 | CASSRTGGNNEQFF
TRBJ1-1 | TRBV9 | CASSVTGPDTEAFF
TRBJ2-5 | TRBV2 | CASSGRSWGGIVKTQYF
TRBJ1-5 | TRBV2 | CASSVAVFSNQPQHF
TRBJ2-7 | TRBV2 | CASRYAGAYEQYF
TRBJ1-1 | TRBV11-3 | CASRLQGDTEAFF
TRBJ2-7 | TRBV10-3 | CAISVGGYEQYF
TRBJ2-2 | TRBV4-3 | CASSQIAGAGELFF
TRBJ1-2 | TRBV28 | CASSLRGPNYGYTF
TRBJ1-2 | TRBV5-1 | CASTYIGEGYGYTF
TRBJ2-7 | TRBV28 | CASAPRGNSYEQYF
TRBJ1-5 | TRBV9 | CASSPGTGSNQPQHF
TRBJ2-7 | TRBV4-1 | CASSQVPGGVEQYF
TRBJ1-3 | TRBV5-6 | CASSLVGGGGGNTIYF
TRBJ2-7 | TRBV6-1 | CASSDPRGLAGGYEQYF
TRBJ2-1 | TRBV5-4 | CASSLNLGQFINEQFF
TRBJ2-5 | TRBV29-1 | CSVAKRLSQETQYF
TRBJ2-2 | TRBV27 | CASSRRGNTGELFF
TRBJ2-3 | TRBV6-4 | CASSAETSGADTQYF
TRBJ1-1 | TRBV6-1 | CASSGWERGGTEAFF
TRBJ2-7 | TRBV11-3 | CASSTGTSGYEQYF
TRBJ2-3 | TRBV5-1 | CASRAGTREADTQYF
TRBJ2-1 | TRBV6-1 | CASSGVGLVGWGEQFF
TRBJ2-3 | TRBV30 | CACGTADTQYF
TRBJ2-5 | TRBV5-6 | CASSFSGLGIETQYF
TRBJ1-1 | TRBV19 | CASSGGITEAFF
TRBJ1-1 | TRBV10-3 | CATVYRTGSTEAFF